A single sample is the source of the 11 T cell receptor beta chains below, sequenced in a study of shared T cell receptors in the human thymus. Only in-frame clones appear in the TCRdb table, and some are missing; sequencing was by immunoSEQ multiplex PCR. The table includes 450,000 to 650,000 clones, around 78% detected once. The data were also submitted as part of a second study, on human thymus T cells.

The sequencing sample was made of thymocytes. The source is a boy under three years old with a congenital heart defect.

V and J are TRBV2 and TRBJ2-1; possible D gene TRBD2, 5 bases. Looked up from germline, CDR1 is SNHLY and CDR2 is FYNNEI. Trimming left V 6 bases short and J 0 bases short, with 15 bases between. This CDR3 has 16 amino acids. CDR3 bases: TGTGCCAGCAGACGCGTACGGGGAAGCTCCTACAATGAGCAGTTCTTC. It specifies CASRRVRGSSYNEQFF.

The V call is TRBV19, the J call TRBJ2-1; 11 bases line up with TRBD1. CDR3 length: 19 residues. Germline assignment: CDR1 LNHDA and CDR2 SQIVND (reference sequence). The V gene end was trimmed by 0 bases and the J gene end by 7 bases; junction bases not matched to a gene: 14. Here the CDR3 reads CASSIDQMLWDRGGNEQFF. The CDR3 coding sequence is TGTGCCAGTAGTATAGATCAAATGCTATGGGACAGGGGGGGTAATGAGCAGTTCTTC.

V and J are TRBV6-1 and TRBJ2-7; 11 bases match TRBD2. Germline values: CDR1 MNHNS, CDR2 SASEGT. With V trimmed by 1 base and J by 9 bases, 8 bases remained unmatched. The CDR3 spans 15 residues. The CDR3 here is CASSEGVSGRASQYF. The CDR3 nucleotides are TGTGCCAGCAGTGAAGGGGTTAGCGGGAGGGCATCGCAGTACTTC.

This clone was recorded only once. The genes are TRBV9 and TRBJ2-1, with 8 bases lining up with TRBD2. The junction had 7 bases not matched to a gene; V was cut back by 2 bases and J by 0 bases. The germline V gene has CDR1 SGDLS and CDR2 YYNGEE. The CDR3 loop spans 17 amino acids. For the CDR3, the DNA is TGTGCCAGCAGCGTCGTGGTAGCGGGGCGCTCCTACAATGAGCAGTTCTTC. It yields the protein CASSVVVAGRSYNEQFF.

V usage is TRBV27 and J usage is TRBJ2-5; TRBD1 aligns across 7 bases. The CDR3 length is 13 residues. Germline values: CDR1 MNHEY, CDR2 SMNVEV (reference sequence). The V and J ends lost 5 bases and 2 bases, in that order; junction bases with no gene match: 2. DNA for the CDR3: TGTGCCAGCAGTATCAGGGGGCAAGAGACCCAGTACTTC. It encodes CASSIRGQETQYF.

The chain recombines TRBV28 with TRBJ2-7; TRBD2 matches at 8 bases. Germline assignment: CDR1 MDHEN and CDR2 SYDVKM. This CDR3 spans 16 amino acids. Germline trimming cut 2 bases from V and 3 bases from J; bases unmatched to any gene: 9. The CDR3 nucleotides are TGTGCCAGCAGTTTAGGCCCCCGGGAGGGTTACTACGAGCAGTACTTC. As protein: CASSLGPREGYYEQYF. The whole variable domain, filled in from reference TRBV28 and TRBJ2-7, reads DVKVTQSSRYLVKRTGEKVFLECVQDMDHENMFWYRQDPGLGLRLIYFSYDVKMKEKGDIPEGYSVSREKKERFSLILESASTNQTSMYLCASSLGPREGYYEQYFGPGTRLTVT.

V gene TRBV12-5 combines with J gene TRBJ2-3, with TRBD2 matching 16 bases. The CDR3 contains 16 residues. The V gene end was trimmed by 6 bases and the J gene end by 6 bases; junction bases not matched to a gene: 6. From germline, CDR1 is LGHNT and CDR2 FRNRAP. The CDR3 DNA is TGTGCTAGTGGCCTCGGGACTAGCGGGAGGGTGGATACGCAGTATTTT. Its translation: CASGLGTSGRVDTQYF.

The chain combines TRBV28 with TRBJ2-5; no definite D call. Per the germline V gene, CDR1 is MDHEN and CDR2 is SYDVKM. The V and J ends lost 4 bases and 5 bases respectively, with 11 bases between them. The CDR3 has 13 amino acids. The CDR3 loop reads CASSWSGLETQYF. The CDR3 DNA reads TGTGCCAGCAGTTGGTCAGGCCTGGAGACCCAGTACTTC. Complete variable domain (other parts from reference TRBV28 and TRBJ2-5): DVKVTQSSRYLVKRTGEKVFLECVQDMDHENMFWYRQDPGLGLRLIYFSYDVKMKEKGDIPEGYSVSREKKERFSLILESASTNQTSMYLCASSWSGLETQYFGPGTRLLVL.

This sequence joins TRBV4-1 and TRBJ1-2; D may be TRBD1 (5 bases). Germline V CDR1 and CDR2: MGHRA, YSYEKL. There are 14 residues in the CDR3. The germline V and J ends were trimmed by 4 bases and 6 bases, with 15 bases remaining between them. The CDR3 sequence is CASSRRGTQNGYTF. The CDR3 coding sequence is TGCGCCAGCAGCCGTCGGGGGACTCAAAATGGCTACACCTTC.

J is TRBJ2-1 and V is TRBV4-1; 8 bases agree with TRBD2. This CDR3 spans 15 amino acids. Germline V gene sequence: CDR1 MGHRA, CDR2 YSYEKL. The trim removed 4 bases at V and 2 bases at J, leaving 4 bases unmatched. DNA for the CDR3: TGCGCCAGCAGCCGAGATAGCGGGACCTACAATGAGCAGTTCTTC. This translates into CASSRDSGTYNEQFF.

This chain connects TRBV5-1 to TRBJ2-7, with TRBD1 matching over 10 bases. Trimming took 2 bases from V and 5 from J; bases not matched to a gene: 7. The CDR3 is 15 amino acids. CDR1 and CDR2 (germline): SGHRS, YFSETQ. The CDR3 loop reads CASSLKDRGMNEQYF. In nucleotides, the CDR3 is TGCGCCAGCAGCTTAAAGGACAGGGGGATGAACGAGCAGTACTTC.